Each of the 17 T cell receptor beta chains below was sequenced from the same sample in a study of OX40 agonist ivuxolimab in advanced cancers. Here immunoSEQ multiplex PCR was the method, and the copy in TCRdb shows in-frame clones only, minus some. The sample contains 78,000 or so clones, roughly nine tenths of which appear only once. This specimen was CD4+ or CD8+ T cells sorted from blood, taken in a trial of the OX40 agonist ivuxolimab. These receptors were taken from an adult with an advanced solid tumor such as melanoma, head and neck, liver or kidney cancer.

This chain joins TRBV15 and TRBJ1-5; no clear D gene. The V and J ends lost 1 base and 0 bases respectively, with 7 bases between them. The length of the CDR3 is 15 residues. Germline values: CDR1 LNHNV, CDR2 YYDKDF (reference sequence). The CDR3 sequence is CATSRVYDSNQPQHF. The CDR3 DNA reads TGTGCCACCAGCAGAGTTTACGATAGCAATCAGCCCCAGCATTTT. The whole variable domain, remainder taken from reference TRBV15 and TRBJ1-5, is DAMVIQNPRYQVTQFGKPVTLSCSQTLNHNVMYWYQQKSSQAPKLLFHYYDKDFNNEADTPDNFQSRRPNTSFCFLDIRSPGLGDTAMYLCATSRVYDSNQPQHFGDGTRLSIL.

This clone occurred once. This chain joins TRBV10-2 and TRBJ2-7, with 7 bases lining up with TRBD2. V was pared by 5 bases and J by 3 bases, with 7 bases of the junction left unmatched. Germline CDR1 reads WSHSY; CDR2 reads SAAADI. The CDR3 length is 14 residues. In DNA form, the CDR3 reads TGCGCCAGCAGTTCTAGCGGATTATACTACGAGCAGTACTTC. It is translated as CASSSSGLYYEQYF.

The gene calls are TRBV4-3 and TRBJ2-7, with 9 bases lining up with TRBD2. Losses at the gene ends were 0 bases for V and 0 bases for J; bases not matched to a gene: 15. Looked up from germline, CDR1 is LGHNA and CDR2 is YSLEER. The CDR3 is 20 amino acids. The CDR3 loop is CASSQDPLAGNSPTSYEQYF. The DNA of the CDR3 is TGCGCCAGCAGCCAAGACCCACTAGCGGGTAATTCCCCCACCTCCTACGAGCAGTACTTC.

V gene TRBV5-1 combines with J gene TRBJ2-7; the D gene is possibly TRBD2 (6 bases). The CDR3 consists of 15 residues. V was cut by 2 bases and J by 3 bases, with 15 bases left in between. Germline V gives CDR1 SGHRS, CDR2 YFSETQ. As DNA, the CDR3 is TGCGCCAGCAGCTTAGGAGTTGGAGGGAACTACGAGCAGTACTTC. This encodes CASSLGVGGNYEQYF.

The V and J genes are TRBV19 and TRBJ1-3; possible D gene TRBD1, 6 bases. Trimming shortened V by 3 bases and J by 4 bases, and 10 bases separated the two germline ends. This CDR3 is 14 amino acids long. Germline V lookup: CDR1 LNHDA, CDR2 SQIVND (reference sequence). CDR3 amino acids: CASSIRGAGNTIYF. CDR3 bases: TGTGCCAGTAGTATCAGGGGCGCGGGAAACACCATATATTTT.

In its sample, this clone was seen a few times. The gene calls are TRBV5-6 and TRBJ2-6, with D possibly matching TRBD2 (5 bases). Germline V gene data show CDR1 as SGHDT and CDR2 as YYEEEE. This CDR3 is 17 amino acids long. V lost 5 bases, J lost 2 bases, and 17 bases lay in between. Written as DNA, the CDR3 is TGTGCCAGCAGGCCGGGATTAACTTTACCTGGGGCCAACGTCCTGACTTTC. This codes for CASRPGLTLPGANVLTF.

The chain is built from TRBV27 and TRBJ1-3, with 9 bases matching TRBD1. V gave up 3 bases and J gave up 3 bases; unmatched junction bases: 9. The CDR3 runs 17 residues. CDR1 and CDR2 (germline): MNHEY, SMNVEV (reference sequence). The CDR3 DNA reads TGTGCCAGCAGTTTCAAGGGATCGGGACAGGGTGGAAACACCATATATTTT. Protein sequence: CASSFKGSGQGGNTIYF.

The V call is TRBV19, the J call TRBJ2-3, with TRBD2 identical over 7 bases. From germline, CDR1 is LNHDA and CDR2 SQIVND (reference sequence). There are 15 residues in the CDR3. V lost 3 bases and J lost 2; bases outside the gene matches: 5. DNA of the CDR3: TGTGCCAGTAGTATTAAGAGCGGGACCACAGATACGCAGTATTTT. Amino acids: CASSIKSGTTDTQYF.

This clone has a single count. This rearrangement joins TRBV18 to TRBJ2-2; 8 positions agree with TRBD1. V lost 5 bases and J lost 1; bases outside the gene matches: 6. This CDR3 is built from 16 residues. The V gene's germline CDR1 is KGHSH and CDR2 LQKENI. The CDR3 coding sequence is TGTGCCAGCTCAATCCGGACAGGGCGGAACACCGGGGAGCTGTTTTTT. Its translation is CASSIRTGRNTGELFF.

This chain uses TRBV30 with TRBJ2-2; D is unclear. Germline CDR1 is GTSNPN and CDR2 is SVGIG (reference sequence). The CDR3 length is 14 residues. V was trimmed by 0 bases and J by 5 bases, leaving 10 bases between them. The CDR3 bases are TGTGCCTGGAGTGTCACCCTGGGGACCGGGGAGCTGTTTTTT. The encoded protein is CAWSVTLGTGELFF.

This chain joins TRBV25-1 and TRBJ2-7; 7 nucleotides align to TRBD2. Germline assignment: CDR1 MGHDK and CDR2 SYGVNS. The CDR3 is 14 residues long. V lost 6 bases, J lost 6 bases, and 11 bases stayed unmatched. The CDR3 here is CASSPSGKLGEQYF. Here the CDR3 DNA reads TGTGCCAGCAGCCCCAGCGGGAAGTTAGGCGAGCAGTACTTC.

V is TRBV19 and J is TRBJ2-5; D may be TRBD1 (6 bases). The CDR3 is 15 residues long. Per germline, CDR1 LNHDA and CDR2 SQIVND (reference sequence). V was shortened by 1 base and J by 4 bases, with 13 bases between the two germline ends. CDR3 in amino acids: CASSIGLLGAETQYF. The DNA for the CDR3 is TGTGCCAGTAGTATAGGCCTGCTGGGGGCAGAGACCCAGTACTTC.

The V and J genes are TRBV7-9 and TRBJ2-4, with 7 positions matching TRBD1. V trimming: 5 bases; J trimming: 6 bases; junction bases outside the gene matches: 10. The CDR3 sequence is 15 residues long. The germline CDR1 and CDR2 sequences are SEHNR and FQNEAQ (reference sequence). The CDR3 DNA sequence: TGTGCCAGCAGCGACGGGTGGGCAGGGGGAAACATTCAGTACTTC. Its protein is CASSDGWAGGNIQYF.

V gene TRBV5-1 combines with J gene TRBJ2-5; D may be TRBD2 (6 bases). This CDR3 is 14 amino acids long. Looked up from germline, CDR1 is SGHRS and CDR2 is YFSETQ. V was clipped by 4 bases and J by 1 base, with 11 bases between them. For the CDR3, the DNA is TGCGCCAGCAGCCCTGGAGGGGTCCAAGAGACCCAGTACTTC. The encoded protein is CASSPGGVQETQYF.

The J gene is TRBJ1-1, the V gene TRBV19; D is perhaps TRBD1 (6 bases). V was shortened by 3 bases and J by 6 bases, with 8 bases between the two germline ends. CDR3 length equals 12 residues. CDR1 is LNHDA, CDR2 SQIVND, per germline (reference sequence). CDR3 region: CASSIRQAEAFF. In DNA form, the CDR3 reads TGTGCCAGTAGTATCCGACAGGCTGAAGCTTTCTTT.

This rearrangement joins TRBV18 to TRBJ2-7; D is uncertain. This CDR3 contains 16 residues. CDR1 KGHSH and CDR2 LQKENI come from the germline V gene. With 2 bases removed from V and 1 base from J, the gap between germline ends came to 15 bases. CDR3 protein: CASSPGVPTFSYEQYF. The CDR3, as DNA: TGTGCCAGCTCACCAGGGGTCCCAACGTTTTCCTACGAGCAGTACTTC. The variable domain in full, with the rest retrieved from reference TRBV18 and TRBJ2-7, is NAGVMQNPRHLVRRRGQEARLRCSPMKGHSHVYWYRQLPEEGLKFMVYLQKENIIDESGMPKERFSAEFPKEGPSILRIQQVVRGDSAAYFCASSPGVPTFSYEQYFGPGTRLTVT.

J is TRBJ2-1 and V is TRBV14; 7 bases are shared with TRBD2. Germline V CDR1 and CDR2: SGHDN, FVKESK. J gave up 5 bases and V 2 bases, and 18 bases lay outside the gene matches. This CDR3 has 19 residues. In nucleotides, the CDR3 is TGTGCCAGCAGCCAAAAGGTTGACACTAGCGTATCCAACGACAATGAGCAGTTCTTC. Translated, it gives CASSQKVDTSVSNDNEQFF.